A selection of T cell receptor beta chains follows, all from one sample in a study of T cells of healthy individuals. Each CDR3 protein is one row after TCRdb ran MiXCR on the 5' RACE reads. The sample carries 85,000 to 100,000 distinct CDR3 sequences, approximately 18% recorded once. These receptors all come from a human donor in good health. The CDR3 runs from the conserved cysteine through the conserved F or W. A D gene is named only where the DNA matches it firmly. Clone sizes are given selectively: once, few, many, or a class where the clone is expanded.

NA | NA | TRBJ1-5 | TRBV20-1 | TGCAGTGCTAGGGGCGGATTAGGCAATCAGCCCCAGCATTTT | CSARGGLGNQPQHF
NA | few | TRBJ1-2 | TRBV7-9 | TGTGCCAGCAGCTTAGTTAAGGACGGTGCCTATGGCTACACCTTC | CASSLVKDGAYGYTF
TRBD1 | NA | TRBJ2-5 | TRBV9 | TGTGCCAGCAGCGTACTCCCCGGACAGGGAAGAGAGACCCAGTACTTC | CASSVLPGQGRETQYF
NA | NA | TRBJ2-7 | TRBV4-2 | TGTGCCAGCAGCCAAGCATCCCCTCCCCGCGAGCAGTACTTC | CASSQASPPREQYF
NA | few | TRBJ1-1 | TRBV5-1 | TGCGCGGCACGGGAGCAGGGAGCCGTTGAAGCTTTCTTT | CAAREQGAVEAFF
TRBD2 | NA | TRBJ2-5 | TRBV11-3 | TGTGCCAGCAGCACCCGACTAGCGGGAGGGAAAGAGACCCAGTACTTC | CASSTRLAGGKETQYF
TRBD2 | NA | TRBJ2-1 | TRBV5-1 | TGCGCCAGCAGCTTGGTAAGCCCCGGACTAGCGGGCAATGAGCAGTTCTTC | CASSLVSPGLAGNEQFF
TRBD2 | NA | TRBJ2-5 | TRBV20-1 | TGCAGTGCTAGAGATTTGGCGGGAGCCCCACAAGAGACCCAGTACTTC | CSARDLAGAPQETQYF
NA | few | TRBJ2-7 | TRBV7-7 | TGTGCCAGCAGCTTGAGTCAGGGGATAGCCTACGAGCAGTACTTC | CASSLSQGIAYEQYF
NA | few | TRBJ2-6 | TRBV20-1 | TGCAGTGCTAGAGATCCGCGCTCTGGGGCCAACGTCCTGACTTTC | CSARDPRSGANVLTF
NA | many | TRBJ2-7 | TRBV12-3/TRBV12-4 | TGTGCCAGCAGCCCCGTTTTAAGGGCCAATCTCTACGAGCAGTACTTC | CASSPVLRANLYEQYF
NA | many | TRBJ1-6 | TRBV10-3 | TGTGCCATCAGTACGGGAGACTCACCCCTCCACTTT | CAISTGDSPLHF
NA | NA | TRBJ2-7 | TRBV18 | TGTGCCAGCTCATGGGGGACGGATACCTACGAGCAGTACTTC | CASSWGTDTYEQYF
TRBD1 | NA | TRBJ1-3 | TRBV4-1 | TGCGCCAGCAGCCAAAGACAGGGGGCGCCGGGAAACACCATATATTTT | CASSQRQGAPGNTIYF
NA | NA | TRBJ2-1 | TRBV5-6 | TGTGCCAGCAGCTTGGTAATTGAGCAGTTCTTC | CASSLVIEQFF
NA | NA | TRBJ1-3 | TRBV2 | TGTGCCAGCAGTGAAGGTGTCCGCTCTGGAAACACCATATATTTT | CASSEGVRSGNTIYF
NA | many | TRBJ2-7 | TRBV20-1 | TGCAGGGCCGTTGGTGCGCAAGCCTACGAGCAGTACTTC | CRAVGAQAYEQYF
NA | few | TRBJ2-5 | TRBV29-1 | TGCAGCGCAAACCGGGCCGAGGAGACCCAGTACTTC | CSANRAEETQYF
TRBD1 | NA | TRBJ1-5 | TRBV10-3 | TGTGCCATCAACGGACAGGGCTTTGGGAATCAGCCCCAGCATTTT | CAINGQGFGNQPQHF
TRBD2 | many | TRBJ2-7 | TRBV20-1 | TGCAGTGCCCGACGCGGCGGGAGCGGTACCTACGAGCAGTACTTC | CSARRGGSGTYEQYF
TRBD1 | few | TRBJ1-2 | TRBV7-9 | TGTGCCAGCAGCTCGCCGGGACAGGGGATCTATGGCTACACCTTC | CASSSPGQGIYGYTF
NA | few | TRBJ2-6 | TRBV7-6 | TGTGCCAGCAGCTTTAGGGGACCGGGGGGGGCCAACGTCCTGACTTTC | CASSFRGPGGANVLTF